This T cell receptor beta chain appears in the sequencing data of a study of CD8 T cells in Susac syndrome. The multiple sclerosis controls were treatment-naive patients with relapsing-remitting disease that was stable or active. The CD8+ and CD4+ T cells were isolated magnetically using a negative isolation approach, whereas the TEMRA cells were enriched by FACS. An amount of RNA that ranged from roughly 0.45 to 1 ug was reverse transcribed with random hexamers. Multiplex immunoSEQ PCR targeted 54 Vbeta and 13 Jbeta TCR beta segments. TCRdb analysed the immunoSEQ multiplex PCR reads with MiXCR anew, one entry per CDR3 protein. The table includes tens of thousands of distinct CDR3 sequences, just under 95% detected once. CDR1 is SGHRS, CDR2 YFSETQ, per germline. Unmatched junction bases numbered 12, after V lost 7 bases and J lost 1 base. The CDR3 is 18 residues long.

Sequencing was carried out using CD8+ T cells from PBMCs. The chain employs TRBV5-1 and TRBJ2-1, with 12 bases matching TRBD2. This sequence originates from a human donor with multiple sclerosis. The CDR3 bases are TGCGCCAGCCCCCGCGACGAGACTAGCGGGGGATCCTACAATGAGCAGTTCTTC. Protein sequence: CASPRDETSGGSYNEQFF.